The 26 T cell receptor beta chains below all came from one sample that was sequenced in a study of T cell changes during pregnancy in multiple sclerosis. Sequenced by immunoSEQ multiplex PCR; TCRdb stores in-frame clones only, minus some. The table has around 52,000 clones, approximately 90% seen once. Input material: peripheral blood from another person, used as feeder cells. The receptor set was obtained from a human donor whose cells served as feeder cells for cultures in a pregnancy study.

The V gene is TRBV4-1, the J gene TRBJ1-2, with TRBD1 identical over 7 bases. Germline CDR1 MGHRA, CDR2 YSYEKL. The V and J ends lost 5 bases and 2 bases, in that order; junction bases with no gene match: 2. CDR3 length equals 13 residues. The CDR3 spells CASSSGQNYGYTF. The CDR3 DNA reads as TGCGCCAGCAGCTCGGGACAGAACTATGGCTACACCTTC.

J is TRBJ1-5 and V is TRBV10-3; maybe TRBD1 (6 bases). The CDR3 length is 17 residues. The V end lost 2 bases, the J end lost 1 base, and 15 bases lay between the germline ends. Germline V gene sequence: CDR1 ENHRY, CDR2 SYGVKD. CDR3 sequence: CAISETGNSGSNQPQHF. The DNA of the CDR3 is TGTGCCATCAGTGAGACAGGGAACTCAGGGAGCAATCAGCCCCAGCATTTT.

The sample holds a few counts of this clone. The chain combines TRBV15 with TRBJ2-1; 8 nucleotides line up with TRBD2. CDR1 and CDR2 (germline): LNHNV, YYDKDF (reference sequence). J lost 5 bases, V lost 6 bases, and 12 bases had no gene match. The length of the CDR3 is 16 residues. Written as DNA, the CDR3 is TGTGCCACCAGTTCTAGTCAGCGGGGGCCAAACAATGAGCAGTTCTTC. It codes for CATSSSQRGPNNEQFF. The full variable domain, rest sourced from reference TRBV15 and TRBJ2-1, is DAMVIQNPRYQVTQFGKPVTLSCSQTLNHNVMYWYQQKSSQAPKLLFHYYDKDFNNEADTPDNFQSRRPNTSFCFLDIRSPGLGDTAMYLCATSSSQRGPNNEQFFGPGTRLTVL.

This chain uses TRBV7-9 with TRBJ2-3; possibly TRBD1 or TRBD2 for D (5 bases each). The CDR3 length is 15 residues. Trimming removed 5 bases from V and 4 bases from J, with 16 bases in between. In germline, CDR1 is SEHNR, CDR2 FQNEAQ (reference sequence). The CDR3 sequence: CASSQGSLGADTQYF. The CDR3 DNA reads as TGTGCCAGCAGCCAAGGCAGCCTGGGGGCAGATACGCAGTATTTT. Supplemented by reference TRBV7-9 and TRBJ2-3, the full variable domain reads DTGVSQNPRHKITKRGQNVTFRCDPISEHNRLYWYRQTLGQGPEFLTYFQNEAQLEKSRLLSDRFSAERPKGSFSTLEIQRTEQGDSAMYLCASSQGSLGADTQYFGPGTRLTVL.

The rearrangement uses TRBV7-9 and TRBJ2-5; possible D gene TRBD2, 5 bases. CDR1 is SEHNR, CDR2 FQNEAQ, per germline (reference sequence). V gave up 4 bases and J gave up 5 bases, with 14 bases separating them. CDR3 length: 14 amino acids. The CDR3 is CASSSDSRVETQYF. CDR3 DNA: TGTGCCAGCAGCTCGGACTCAAGGGTCGAGACCCAGTACTTC.

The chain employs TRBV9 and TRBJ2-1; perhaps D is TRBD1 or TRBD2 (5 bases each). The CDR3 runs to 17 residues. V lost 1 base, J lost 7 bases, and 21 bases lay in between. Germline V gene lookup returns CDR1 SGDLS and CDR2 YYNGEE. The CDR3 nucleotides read TGTGCCAGCAGCGTATTTGGGGGTTCCACCCGGTCGAATGAGCAGTTCTTC. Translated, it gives CASSVFGGSTRSNEQFF.

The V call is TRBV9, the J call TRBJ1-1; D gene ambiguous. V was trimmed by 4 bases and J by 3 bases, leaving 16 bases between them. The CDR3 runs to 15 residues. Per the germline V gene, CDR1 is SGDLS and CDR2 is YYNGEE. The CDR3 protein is CASSPRVVQDTEAFF. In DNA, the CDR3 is TGTGCCAGCAGCCCTCGGGTCGTCCAGGACACTGAAGCTTTCTTT.

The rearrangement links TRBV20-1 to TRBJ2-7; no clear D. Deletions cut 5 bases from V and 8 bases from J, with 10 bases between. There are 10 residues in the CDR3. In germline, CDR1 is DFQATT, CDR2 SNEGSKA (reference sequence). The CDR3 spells CSAFLLKQYF. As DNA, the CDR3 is TGCAGTGCTTTCCTTCTCAAGCAGTACTTC.

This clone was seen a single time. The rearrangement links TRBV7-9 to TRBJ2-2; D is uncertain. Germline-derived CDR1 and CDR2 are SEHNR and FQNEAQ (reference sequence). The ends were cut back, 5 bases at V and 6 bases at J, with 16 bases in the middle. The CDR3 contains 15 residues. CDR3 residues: CASSPSNSGAGELFF. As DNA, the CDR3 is TGTGCCAGCAGCCCTTCTAATTCTGGAGCCGGGGAGCTGTTTTTT.

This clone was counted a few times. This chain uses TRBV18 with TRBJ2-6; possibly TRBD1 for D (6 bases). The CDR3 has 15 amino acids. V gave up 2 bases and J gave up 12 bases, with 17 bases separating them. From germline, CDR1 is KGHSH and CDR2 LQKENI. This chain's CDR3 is CASSPGDTPASVLTF. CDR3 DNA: TGTGCCAGCTCACCAGGGGACACTCCCGCATCCGTCCTGACTTTC.

The CDR3 sequence is CASSERDGAIHEQYF. In nucleotides, the CDR3 is TGTGCCAGCAGTGAACGGGACGGAGCAATCCACGAGCAGTACTTC. This sequence joins TRBV6-4 and TRBJ2-7; either TRBD1 or TRBD2 may supply D (5 bases each). V was pared by 3 bases and J by 5 bases, with 17 bases between. Germline values: CDR1 MRHNA, CDR2 SNTAGT. This CDR3 has 15 amino acids.

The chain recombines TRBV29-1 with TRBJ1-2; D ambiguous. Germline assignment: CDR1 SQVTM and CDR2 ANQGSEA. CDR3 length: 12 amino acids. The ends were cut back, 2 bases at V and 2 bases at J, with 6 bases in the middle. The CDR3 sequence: CSVELANYGYTF. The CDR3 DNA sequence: TGCAGCGTTGAATTGGCCAACTATGGCTACACCTTC. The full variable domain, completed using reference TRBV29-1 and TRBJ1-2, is SAVISQKPSRDICQRGTSLTIQCQVDSQVTMMFWYRQQPGQSLTLIATANQGSEATYESGFVIDKFPISRPNLTFSTLTVSNMSPEDSSIYLCSVELANYGYTFGSGTRLTVV.

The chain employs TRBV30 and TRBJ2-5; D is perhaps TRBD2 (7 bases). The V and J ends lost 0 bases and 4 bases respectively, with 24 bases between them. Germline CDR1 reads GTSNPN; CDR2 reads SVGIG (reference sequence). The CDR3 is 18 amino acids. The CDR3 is CAWSVRGLGLGGAETQYF. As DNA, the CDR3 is TGTGCCTGGAGTGTGAGGGGTTTAGGCTTAGGGGGGGCAGAGACCCAGTACTTC. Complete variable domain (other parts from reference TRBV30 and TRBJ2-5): SQTIHQWPATLVQPVGSPLSLECTVEGTSNPNLYWYRQAAGRGLQLLFYSVGIGQISSEVPQNLSASRPQDRQFILSSKKLLLSDSGFYLCAWSVRGLGLGGAETQYFGPGTRLLVL.

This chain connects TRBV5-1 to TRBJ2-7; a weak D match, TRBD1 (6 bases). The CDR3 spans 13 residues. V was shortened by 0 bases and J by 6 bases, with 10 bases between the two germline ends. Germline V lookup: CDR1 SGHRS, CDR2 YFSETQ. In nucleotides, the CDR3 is TGCGCCAGCAGCTTGGGGGGGACAAGCGAGCAGTACTTC. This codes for CASSLGGTSEQYF.

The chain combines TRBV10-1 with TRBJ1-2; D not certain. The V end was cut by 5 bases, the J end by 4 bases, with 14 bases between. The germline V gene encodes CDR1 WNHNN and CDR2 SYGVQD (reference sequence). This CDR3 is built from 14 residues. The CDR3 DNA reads TGCGCCAGCAGTCCAGGTGGAAAGACCTATGGCTACACCTTC. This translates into CASSPGGKTYGYTF.

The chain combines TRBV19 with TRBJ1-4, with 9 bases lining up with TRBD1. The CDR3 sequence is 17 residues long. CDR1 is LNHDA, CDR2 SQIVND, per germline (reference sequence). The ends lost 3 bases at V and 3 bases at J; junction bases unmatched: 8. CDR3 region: CASSIRTGVGANEKLFF. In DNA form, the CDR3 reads TGTGCCAGTAGTATCCGGACAGGGGTGGGAGCTAATGAAAAACTGTTTTTT. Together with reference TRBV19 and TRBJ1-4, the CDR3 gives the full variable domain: DGGITQSPKYLFRKEGQNVTLSCEQNLNHDAMYWYRQDPGQGLRLIYYSQIVNDFQKGDIAEGYSVSREKKESFPLTVTSAQKNPTAFYLCASSIRTGVGANEKLFFGSGTQLSVL.

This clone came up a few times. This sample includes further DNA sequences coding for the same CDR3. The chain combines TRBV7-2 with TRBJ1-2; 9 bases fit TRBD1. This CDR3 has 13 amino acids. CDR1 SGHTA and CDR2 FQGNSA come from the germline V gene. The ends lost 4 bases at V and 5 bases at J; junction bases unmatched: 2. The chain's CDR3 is CASSSGQGYGYTF. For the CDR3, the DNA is TGTGCCAGCAGCTCCGGACAGGGGTATGGCTACACCTTC.

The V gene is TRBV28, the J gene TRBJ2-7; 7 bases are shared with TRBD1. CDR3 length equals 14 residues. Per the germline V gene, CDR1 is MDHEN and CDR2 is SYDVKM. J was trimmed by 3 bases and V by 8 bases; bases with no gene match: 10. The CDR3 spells CASCSGGQFYEQYF. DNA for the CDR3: TGTGCCAGCTGCTCTGGGGGACAGTTCTACGAGCAGTACTTC.

This CDR3 is CASSPGPMGQFF. CDR3 nucleotides: TGTGCCAGCTCTCCCGGGCCGATGGGGCAGTTCTTC. This chain uses TRBV18 with TRBJ2-1; no definite D call. Trimming cost V 6 bases and J 12 bases, with 15 bases left between them. Germline loops: CDR1 KGHSH, CDR2 LQKENI. The CDR3 is 12 residues long.

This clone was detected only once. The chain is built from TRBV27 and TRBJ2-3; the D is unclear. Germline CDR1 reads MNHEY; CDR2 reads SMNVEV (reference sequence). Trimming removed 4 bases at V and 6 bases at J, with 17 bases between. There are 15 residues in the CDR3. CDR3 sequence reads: CASSYLRPPADTQYF. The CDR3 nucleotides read TGTGCCAGCAGTTACCTACGACCACCCGCGGATACGCAGTATTTT.

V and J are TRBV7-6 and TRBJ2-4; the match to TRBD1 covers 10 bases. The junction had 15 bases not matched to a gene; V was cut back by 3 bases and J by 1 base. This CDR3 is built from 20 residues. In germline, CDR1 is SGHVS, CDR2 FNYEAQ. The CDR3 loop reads CASSLTQGDRGFSAKNIQYF. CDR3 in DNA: TGTGCCAGCAGCTTGACGCAGGGGGACAGGGGTTTTTCGGCCAAAAACATTCAGTACTTC.

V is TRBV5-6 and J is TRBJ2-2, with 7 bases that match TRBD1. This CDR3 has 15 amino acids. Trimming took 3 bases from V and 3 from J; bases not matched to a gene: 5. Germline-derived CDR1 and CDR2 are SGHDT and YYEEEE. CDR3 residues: CASSWGTEYTGELFF. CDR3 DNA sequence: TGTGCCAGCAGCTGGGGGACAGAGTACACCGGGGAGCTGTTTTTT.

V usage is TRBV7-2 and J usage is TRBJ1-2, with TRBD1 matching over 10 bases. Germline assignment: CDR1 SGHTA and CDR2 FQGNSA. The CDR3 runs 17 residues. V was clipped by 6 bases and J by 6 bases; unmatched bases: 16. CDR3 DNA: TGTGCCAGCAGTCCGGCGGGGGACAGGGGCTCCCTAAATGGCTACACCTTC. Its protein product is CASSPAGDRGSLNGYTF.

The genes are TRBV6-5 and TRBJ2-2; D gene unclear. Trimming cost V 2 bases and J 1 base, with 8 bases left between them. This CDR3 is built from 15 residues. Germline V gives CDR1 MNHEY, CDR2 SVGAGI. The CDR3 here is CASSYQYQNTGELFF. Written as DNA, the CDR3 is TGTGCCAGCAGTTACCAGTACCAGAACACCGGGGAGCTGTTTTTT.

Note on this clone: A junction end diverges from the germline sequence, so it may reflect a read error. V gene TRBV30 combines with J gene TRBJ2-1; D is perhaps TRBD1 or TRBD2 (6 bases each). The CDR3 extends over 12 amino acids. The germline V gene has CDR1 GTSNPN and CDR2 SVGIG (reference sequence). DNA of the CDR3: TGTGCCTGGAGTGCGCAGAGAGGGGGGAGTGTCTTC. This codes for CAWSAQRGGSVF.

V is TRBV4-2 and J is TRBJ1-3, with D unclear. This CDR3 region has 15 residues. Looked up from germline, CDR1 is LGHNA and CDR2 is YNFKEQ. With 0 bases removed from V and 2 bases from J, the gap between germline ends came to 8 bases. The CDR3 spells CASSQEGGAGNTIYF. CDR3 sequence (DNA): TGTGCCAGCAGCCAAGAGGGTGGGGCTGGAAACACCATATATTTT.